The 15 T cell receptor beta chains below all came from one sample that was sequenced in a study of cytomegalovirus exposure and HLA in healthy donors. PCR primers comprised 60 Vbeta and 13 Jbeta primers. The repertoire was sequenced with immunoSEQ multiplex PCR; TCRdb's copy has only in-frame clones and lacks some. Of more than 30,000 clones in the sample, about 70% are singletons; the top ten hold roughly 9.1%. What was sequenced was PBMCs. Every receptor here comes from a man aged 35 to 55 in good health and CMV-seropositive.

This rearrangement joins TRBV5-1 to TRBJ2-5; 7 bases are a match to TRBD1. The germline V gene encodes CDR1 SGHRS and CDR2 YFSETQ. Trimming cost V 4 bases and J 7 bases; bases outside gene matches: 10. This CDR3 spans 14 amino acids. The CDR3 sequence: CASSQGTVRGTQYF. CDR3 nucleotides: TGCGCCAGCAGCCAGGGGACAGTTCGGGGGACCCAGTACTTC. The full variable domain, rest sourced from reference TRBV5-1 and TRBJ2-5, is KAGVTQTPRYLIKTRGQQVTLSCSPISGHRSVSWYQQTPGQGLQFLFEYFSETQRNKGNFPGRFSGRQFSNSRSEMNVSTLELGDSALYLCASSQGTVRGTQYFGPGTRLLVL.

This chain links TRBV19 with TRBJ1-1, with TRBD1 matching over 11 bases. The trim removed 6 bases at V and 5 bases at J, leaving 5 bases unmatched. The CDR3 length is 14 residues. Germline V gives CDR1 LNHDA, CDR2 SQIVND (reference sequence). CDR3 DNA: TGTGCCAGTAGGCTGGGACAGGGGGAGACTGAAGCTTTCTTT. Protein product: CASRLGQGETEAFF.

The chain links TRBV25-1 to TRBJ2-1; D might be TRBD1 (5 bases). The CDR3 runs 12 residues. The germline V gene has CDR1 MGHDK and CDR2 SYGVNS. Trimming removed 4 bases at V and 6 bases at J, with 7 bases between. The CDR3 DNA sequence: TGTGCCAGCAGTGCAACAGGCAATGAGCAGTTCTTC. Translated, it gives CASSATGNEQFF. Variable domain in full (rest from reference TRBV25-1 and TRBJ2-1): EADIYQTPRYLVIGTGKKITLECSQTMGHDKMYWYQQDPGMELHLIHYSYGVNSTEKGDLSSESTVSRIRTEHFPLTLESARPSHTSQYLCASSATGNEQFFGPGTRLTVL.

The chain employs TRBV6-1 and TRBJ2-2; TRBD1 might be the D (6 bases). V lost 6 bases to trimming and J lost 1 base, with 12 bases between them. Germline V CDR1 and CDR2: MNHNS, SASEGT. The CDR3 runs 15 residues. CDR3 coding DNA: TGTGCCAGCAGCCGATTGACAGGGAACACCGGGGAGCTGTTTTTT. Its protein product is CASSRLTGNTGELFF.

The gene calls are TRBV19 and TRBJ2-5, with a possible D match to TRBD2 (5 bases). V shed 5 bases and J shed 9 bases, with 19 bases lying between them. The V gene's germline CDR1 is LNHDA and CDR2 SQIVND (reference sequence). The CDR3 runs to 14 residues. Here the CDR3 DNA reads TGTGCCAGTAGTCCCGACTGGACTCCCTTGTCCCAGTACTTC. As protein: CASSPDWTPLSQYF.

The V and J genes are TRBV7-3 and TRBJ2-5; TRBD1 might be the D (6 bases). The germline CDR1 and CDR2 sequences are SGHTA and FQGTGA. V lost 1 base, J lost 2 bases, and 8 bases lay in between. This CDR3 has 14 amino acids. CDR3 in amino acids: CASSLSTGQETQYF. Written as DNA, the CDR3 is TGTGCCAGCAGCTTAAGTACAGGGCAAGAGACCCAGTACTTC.

This chain joins TRBV19 and TRBJ1-1, with D perhaps matching TRBD1 (6 bases). The V gene lost 3 bases and the J gene lost 4 bases, with 18 bases spanning the gap. This CDR3 has 16 amino acids. In germline, CDR1 is LNHDA, CDR2 SQIVND (reference sequence). The CDR3 nucleotides read TGTGCCAGTAGTATTCGGGGGGCCAGTTCAAGCACTGAAGCTTTCTTT. Its protein product is CASSIRGASSSTEAFF.

This chain links TRBV29-1 with TRBJ2-5; TRBD2 might be the D (5 bases). Trimming took off 2 bases at V and 5 bases at J, with 12 bases between the two ends. This CDR3 region has 13 residues. CDR1 SQVTM and CDR2 ANQGSEA come from the germline V gene. The CDR3 DNA sequence: TGCAGCGTTGAAAGAGGAGGTAGTGAGACCCAGTACTTC. Protein product: CSVERGGSETQYF.

The J gene is TRBJ2-7, the V gene TRBV11-2; 8 bases map to TRBD2. The germline CDR1 and CDR2 sequences are SGHAT and FQNNGV. This CDR3 is built from 14 residues. V was pared by 8 bases and J by 8 bases, with 14 bases of the junction left unmatched. In DNA form, the CDR3 reads TGTGCCAGCCCCCTCGGGGGGGGGCCCCTCAAGCAGTACTTC. This translates into CASPLGGGPLKQYF.

This chain links TRBV9 with TRBJ2-2; D perhaps matches TRBD1 (7 bases). Germline assignment: CDR1 SGDLS and CDR2 YYNGEE. The CDR3 is 14 residues long. The V and J ends lost 5 bases and 3 bases respectively, with 11 bases between them. CDR3 nucleotide sequence: TGTGCCAGCAGGGTCAGGGGGGACACCGGGGAGCTGTTTTTT. Encoded protein: CASRVRGDTGELFF.

This chain connects TRBV11-1 to TRBJ1-2, with D maybe TRBD1 (6 bases). Trimming left V 2 bases short and J 5 bases short, with 12 bases between. The CDR3 is made up of 14 amino acids. CDR1 and CDR2 (germline): SGHAT, FQDESV (reference sequence). DNA of the CDR3: TGTGCCAGCAGCTTACCAGGGGCCTTTTATGGCTACACCTTC. Its translation: CASSLPGAFYGYTF.

This clone has a handful of counts. V and J are TRBV5-1 and TRBJ1-1; TRBD1 is a possible D gene (5 bases). Germline V gene lookup returns CDR1 SGHRS and CDR2 YFSETQ. Trimming stripped 4 bases from V and 0 bases from J, with 25 bases between. The CDR3 runs to 19 residues. CDR3 sequence reads: CASSPPDKLLRGVNTEAFF. In nucleotides, the CDR3 is TGCGCCAGCAGCCCACCCGATAAGCTTCTTCGGGGGGTGAACACTGAAGCTTTCTTT.

This sequence joins TRBV19 and TRBJ1-6; D perhaps matches TRBD1 (5 bases). This CDR3 spans 15 amino acids. Germline V lookup: CDR1 LNHDA, CDR2 SQIVND (reference sequence). V lost 6 bases, J lost 0 bases, and 9 bases lay in between. CDR3 coding DNA: TGTGCCAGTAGCCAGGGAAGCTCCTATAATTCACCCCTCCACTTT. Its translation: CASSQGSSYNSPLHF.

This sequence joins TRBV15 and TRBJ2-5; tentative D call: TRBD2 (6 bases). V lost 4 bases, J lost 4 bases, and 13 bases lay in between. The CDR3 consists of 14 residues. Germline V lookup: CDR1 LNHNV, CDR2 YYDKDF (reference sequence). For the CDR3, the DNA is TGTGCCACCAGCATGCGGGGAGAGCCAGAGACCCAGTACTTC. It codes for CATSMRGEPETQYF.

The V and J genes are TRBV5-1 and TRBJ1-1, with D perhaps TRBD1 (5 bases). The CDR3 loop spans 16 amino acids. CDR1 and CDR2 from the germline V gene are SGHRS and YFSETQ. V lost 4 bases and J 1 base, leaving 17 bases between the germline ends. CDR3 in amino acids: CASSPQGGRENTEAFF. In DNA form, the CDR3 reads TGCGCCAGCAGCCCTCAGGGTGGCAGGGAGAACACTGAAGCTTTCTTT. The complete variable domain, with remaining parts taken from reference TRBV5-1 and TRBJ1-1, reads KAGVTQTPRYLIKTRGQQVTLSCSPISGHRSVSWYQQTPGQGLQFLFEYFSETQRNKGNFPGRFSGRQFSNSRSEMNVSTLELGDSALYLCASSPQGGRENTEAFFGQGTRLTVV.